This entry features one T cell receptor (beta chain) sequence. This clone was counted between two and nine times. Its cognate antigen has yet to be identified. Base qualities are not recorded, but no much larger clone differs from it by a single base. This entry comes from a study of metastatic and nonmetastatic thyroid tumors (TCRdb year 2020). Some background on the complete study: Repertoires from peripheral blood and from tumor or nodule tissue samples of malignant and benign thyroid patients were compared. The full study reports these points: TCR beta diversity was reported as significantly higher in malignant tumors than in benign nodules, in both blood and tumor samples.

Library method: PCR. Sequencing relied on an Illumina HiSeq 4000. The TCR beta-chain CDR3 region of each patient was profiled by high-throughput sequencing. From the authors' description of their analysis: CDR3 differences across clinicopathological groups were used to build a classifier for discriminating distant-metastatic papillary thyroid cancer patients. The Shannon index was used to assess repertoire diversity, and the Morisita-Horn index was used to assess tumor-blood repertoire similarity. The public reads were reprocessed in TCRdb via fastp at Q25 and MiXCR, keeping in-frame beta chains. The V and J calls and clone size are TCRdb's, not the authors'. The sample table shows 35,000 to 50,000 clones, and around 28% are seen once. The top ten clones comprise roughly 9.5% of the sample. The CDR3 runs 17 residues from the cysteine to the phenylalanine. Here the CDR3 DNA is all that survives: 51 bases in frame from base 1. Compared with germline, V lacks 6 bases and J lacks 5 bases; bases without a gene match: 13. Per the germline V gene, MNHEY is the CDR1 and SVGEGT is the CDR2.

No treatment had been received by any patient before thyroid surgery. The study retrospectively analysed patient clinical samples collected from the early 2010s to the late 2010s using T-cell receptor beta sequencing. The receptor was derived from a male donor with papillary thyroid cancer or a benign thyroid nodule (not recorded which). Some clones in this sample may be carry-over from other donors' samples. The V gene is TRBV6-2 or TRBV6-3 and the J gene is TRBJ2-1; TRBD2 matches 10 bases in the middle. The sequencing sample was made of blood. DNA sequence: TGTGCCAGCAGCCAGCCGGCTGGACTAGCGGAGAACAATGAGCAGTTCTTC. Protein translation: CASSQPAGLAENNEQFF.